This entry is about one TCR gamma chain. In its sample, this clone comes out as large (0.1 to 1%). Its specific antigen is unknown. Base qualities are not provided; no much larger clone lies one nucleotide away. The entry originates in a study of fetal and pediatric gammadelta thymocytes (dated by TCRdb to about 2022). Turning to the overall study: Previously published data and newly generated, unpublished data were combined in the bulk gammadelta thymocyte repertoires, which were used to strengthen a single-cell study of gammadelta thymocyte development. A total of roughly 10 subjects, comprising 3 fetal thymus donors and 7 pediatric thymus donors, were covered by the bulk gammadelta thymocyte repertoire set. Bulk gammadelta thymocyte repertoires combined previously published data (refs 27,28) with unpublished data. Bulk TCR repertoire data were included to raise the number of subjects and reinforce the CDR3 publicity analysis. On the study overall, not on this receptor specifically: Compared with post-natal repertoires, fetal gammadelta thymocyte repertoires had previously been reported to be enriched for TRDV2, TRGV8 and TRGV9 usage, low N additions and public CDR3s.

CDR1 EGSTGY and CDR2 YDSYTSSV were looked up in the germline V gene. Trimming leaves V shorter by 5 bases and J shorter by 11 bases, with the junction holding 9 bases beyond the gene matches. From the cysteine up to the phenylalanine, the CDR3 has a length of 11 residues. Solely the CDR3 DNA is kept, with 33 bases framed from the first base. For staining, thymocytes received Zombie NIR viability dye along with antibodies against CD3 (UCHT1), TCRgammadelta (11F2), TCRVgamma9 (IMMU360) and TCRVdelta2 (IMMU389). From human fetal and pediatric thymuses, sorted Vgamma9Vdelta2 and nonVgamma9Vdelta2 gammadelta thymocytes were used to generate bulk TRD and TRG CDR3 repertoires separately. Children undergoing cardiac surgery in Belgium were the source of the pediatric thymus tissue. The pediatric thymus donors in the study ranged in age from roughly 1 to 11 years. Thymic cell suspensions were prepared from fetal and post-natal thymuses as described previously. NonVgamma9Vdelta2 thymocytes were sorted as CD3+ gammadeltaTCR+ cells that did not have the Vgamma9+Vdelta2+ phenotype. Cells were sorted on a FACS Aria III cell sorter (BD Biosciences).

This sample was sequenced with an Illumina MiSeq. Per the original workflow: For publicity analysis, the Vgamma9Vdelta2 and nonVgamma9Vdelta2 bulk CDR3 files were merged for each subject into one combined repertoire per subject. Using base R and dplyr, CDR3 publicity was scored on a scale from 0 to 19 by checking each amino acid sequence across 9 single-cell datasets and some 10 bulk repertoires. Identical DNA sequences were merged into single rows after TCRdb reprocessed the public reads with CATT. None of the V and J calls come from the authors' own analysis; TCRdb made them. This sample comprises about 920 gamma-chain clones, roughly 5% of them detected only once. The top ten hold 7% to 8.5% of the sample.

Source material: non-Vgamma9Vdelta2 gamma-delta T cells from the thymus. The cell subset or site label of this sample denotes: CD3+gammadeltaTCR+ thymocytes not co-expressing Vgamma9 and Vdelta2. The sequence derives from a child who underwent cardiac surgery and was recorded as healthy. Recombination connected TRGV4 to TRGJ1 or TRGJ2. The CDR3 has the sequence CATWATREKLF. In nucleotides, the sequence is TGTGCCACCTGGGCCACCCGCGAGAAACTCTTT.